These 22 T cell receptor beta chains came from one sample sequenced in a study of identical twins. Using its own MiXCR run on the 5' RACE reads, TCRdb lists one record per CDR3 protein. The repertoire holds about 290,000 distinct CDR3 sequences, 9.5% seen once, with 7% to 8.5% in the top ten. The same data also went into a second study, on yellow fever vaccine responses in identical twins.

The sample comprised CD8+ T cells sorted from blood. The source is a woman younger than 30 in good health.

This clonotype occurred a few times. This chain uses TRBV20-1 with TRBJ2-7; 7 bases are shared with TRBD2. In germline, CDR1 is DFQATT, CDR2 SNEGSKA (reference sequence). The CDR3 totals 16 residues. V was pared by 0 bases and J by 3 bases, with 11 bases of the junction left unmatched. The chain's CDR3 is CSARDLLGRGVYEQYF. DNA of the CDR3: TGCAGTGCTAGAGATCTTTTAGGTCGGGGGGTCTACGAGCAGTACTTC.

This clonotype was seen at least ten times. The J gene is TRBJ2-7, the V gene TRBV3-1, with D possibly TRBD2 on 6 matching bases. Trimming shortened V by 4 bases and J by 6 bases, and 16 bases separated the two germline ends. This CDR3 has 14 residues. Germline assignment: CDR1 LGHDT and CDR2 YNNKEL (reference sequence). In DNA form, the CDR3 reads TGTGCCAGCAGCCCGACTAGAGGCTACTCCGAGCAGTACTTC. Translating gives CASSPTRGYSEQYF.

In this sample, this clonotype turned up a few times. This chain links TRBV19 with TRBJ2-5; 8 nucleotides align to TRBD1. Unmatched junction bases numbered 8, after V lost 7 bases and J lost 4 bases. Germline V gene data show CDR1 as LNHDA and CDR2 as SQIVND (reference sequence). The CDR3 is 14 residues long. Here the CDR3 DNA reads TGTGCCAGTACCAGGACAGGGAGGCGAGAGACCCAGTACTTC. Its translation: CASTRTGRRETQYF.

This clonotype has only a few counts. This chain uses TRBV9 with TRBJ2-2; D gene unclear. From germline, CDR1 is SGDLS and CDR2 YYNGEE. CDR3 size: 12 residues. Trimming pared 0 bases from V and 7 bases from J, leaving 4 bases between. The CDR3 coding sequence is TGTGCCAGCAGCGTAGGACTCGGGGAGCTGTTTTTT. Translation gives CASSVGLGELFF.

The chain has TRBV5-5 and TRBJ2-5, with D possibly being TRBD1 (5 bases). V lost 2 bases, J lost 5 bases, and 13 bases lay in between. CDR1 and CDR2 from the germline V gene are SGHKS and YYEKEE (reference sequence). This CDR3 is 14 amino acids long. CDR3: CASSFLGSGETQYF. The CDR3 DNA follows: TGTGCCAGCAGCTTCTTGGGGTCAGGGGAGACCCAGTACTTC.

V gene TRBV6-5 combines with J gene TRBJ1-2; D is possibly TRBD1 (6 bases). The CDR3 loop spans 15 amino acids. Germline values: CDR1 MNHEY, CDR2 SVGAGI. V gave up 0 bases and J gave up 4 bases, with 12 bases separating them. CDR3 DNA sequence: TGTGCCAGCAGTTACTCGGAGACAGGTTTCTATGGCTACACCTTC. It encodes CASSYSETGFYGYTF.

This clonotype was detected a few times. The chain is built from TRBV11-2 and TRBJ2-5, with 7 positions matching TRBD2. The germline V gene encodes CDR1 SGHAT and CDR2 FQNNGV. There are 14 residues in the CDR3. V lost 7 bases to trimming and J lost 2 bases; unmatched junction nucleotides: 7. This CDR3 is CASTFFGGQETQYF. In DNA form, the CDR3 reads TGTGCCAGCACCTTCTTCGGGGGGCAAGAGACCCAGTACTTC.

This clonotype came up many times. This chain uses TRBV6-5 with TRBJ2-2; D possibly uses TRBD1 or TRBD2 (5 bases each). The V gene's germline CDR1 is MNHEY and CDR2 SVGAGI. This CDR3 spans 16 amino acids. Trimming pared 2 bases from V and 5 bases from J, leaving 15 bases between. CDR3: CASSYPRGQGTGELFF. The CDR3 nucleotides read TGTGCCAGCAGTTACCCTCGGGGTCAGGGAACCGGGGAGCTGTTTTTT.

This clonotype was seen at least ten times. The chain combines TRBV5-1 with TRBJ2-2, with TRBD2 matching 8 bases. The trim removed 1 base at V and 5 bases at J, leaving 16 bases unmatched. Germline V gene sequence: CDR1 SGHRS, CDR2 YFSETQ. This CDR3 spans 19 amino acids. In DNA, the CDR3 is TGCGCCAGCAGCTTGACTGAGGAGGCTAGCGGGTTTGGTACCGGGGAGCTGTTTTTT. Translating it yields CASSLTEEASGFGTGELFF.

This clonotype was seen more than once but under ten times. V gene TRBV5-1 combines with J gene TRBJ2-3; 7 bases fit TRBD2. The CDR3 consists of 16 residues. The V gene's germline CDR1 is SGHRS and CDR2 YFSETQ. With V trimmed by 0 bases and J by 2 bases, 6 bases remained unmatched. Here the CDR3 DNA reads TGCGCCAGCAGCTTGGGGTCGGGGGGACCCACAGATACGCAGTATTTT. It encodes CASSLGSGGPTDTQYF.

This clonotype was observed at least ten times. The V and J genes are TRBV29-1 and TRBJ2-7, with TRBD2 matching 8 bases. The trim removed 5 bases at V and 3 bases at J, leaving 0 bases unmatched. CDR1 is SQVTM and CDR2 is ANQGSEA in the germline V gene. The CDR3 has 11 residues. CDR3 coding DNA: TGCAGCGTTCTAGCGGGCTACGAGCAGTACTTC. Its protein product is CSVLAGYEQYF.

This clonotype was observed a few times. V gene TRBV4-2 combines with J gene TRBJ2-2; D ambiguous. The CDR3 has 14 amino acids. Trimming removed 1 base at V and 1 base at J, with 4 bases between. The germline gives CDR1 LGHNA, CDR2 YNFKEQ. The chain's CDR3 is CASSQGQNTGELFF. The CDR3 DNA follows: TGTGCCAGCAGCCAAGGGCAGAACACCGGGGAGCTGTTTTTT.

This rearrangement joins TRBV6-5 to TRBJ2-5, with 7 bases identical to TRBD1. Trimming cost V 2 bases and J 0 bases; bases outside gene matches: 3. CDR3 size: 15 residues. Germline-derived CDR1 and CDR2 are MNHEY and SVGAGI. This CDR3 is CASSYLDRDQETQYF. Here the CDR3 DNA reads TGTGCCAGCAGTTACCTCGACAGGGACCAAGAGACCCAGTACTTC.

This clonotype was seen only a few times. The genes are TRBV6-2 or TRBV6-3 and TRBJ2-3; tentative D call: TRBD1 (6 bases). The CDR3 covers 14 residues. V lost 7 bases to trimming and J lost 2 bases, with 13 bases between them. Germline-derived CDR1 and CDR2 are MNHEY and SVGEGT. The DNA of the CDR3 is TGTGCCAGCAACACAGGGACCCACACAGATACGCAGTATTTT. This translates into CASNTGTHTDTQYF.

The chain links TRBV20-1 to TRBJ2-3; 7 bases fit TRBD1. This CDR3 is built from 14 residues. Germline loops: CDR1 DFQATT, CDR2 SNEGSKA (reference sequence). V lost 5 bases, J lost 2 bases, and 7 bases stayed unmatched. CDR3 sequence (DNA): TGCAGTGCTGAGGGACAGCGGTTCACAGATACGCAGTATTTT. Protein product: CSAEGQRFTDTQYF.

The chain carries TRBV7-2 and TRBJ2-7; 9 bases fit TRBD1. There are 13 residues in the CDR3. Germline V gene lookup returns CDR1 SGHTA and CDR2 FQGNSA. Losses at the gene ends were 6 bases for V and 4 bases for J; bases not matched to a gene: 4. The DNA for the CDR3 is TGTGCCAGCAGAACAGGGGGCTTTTACGAGCAGTACTTC. Its translation: CASRTGGFYEQYF.

This clonotype has just a few counts. V and J are TRBV11-2 and TRBJ2-1, with D possibly being TRBD2 (6 bases). Per germline, CDR1 SGHAT and CDR2 FQNNGV. Trimming shortened V by 5 bases and J by 8 bases, and 22 bases separated the two germline ends. The CDR3 runs to 16 residues. CDR3 sequence (DNA): TGTGCCAGCAGCAAAAATCCCGGAGGGCCGTTGGATGAGCAGTTCTTC. It encodes CASSKNPGGPLDEQFF. The entire variable domain, with the rest obtained from reference TRBV11-2 and TRBJ2-1, is as follows: EAGVAQSPRYKIIEKRQSVAFWCNPISGHATLYWYQQILGQGPKLLIQFQNNGVVDDSQLPKDRFSAERLKGVDSTLKIQPAKLEDSAVYLCASSKNPGGPLDEQFFGPGTRLTVL.

V is TRBV6-2 or TRBV6-3 and J is TRBJ2-7; the match to TRBD2 covers 13 bases. Germline V lookup: CDR1 MNHEY, CDR2 SVGEGT. The V and J ends lost 5 bases and 4 bases, in that order; junction bases with no gene match: 8. The CDR3 is 16 residues long. CDR3 DNA sequence: TGTGCCAGCAGTCCCGGACTAGCGGGAGAGGCTTACGAGCAGTACTTC. It encodes CASSPGLAGEAYEQYF.

The sample holds many counts of this clonotype. CDR3 residues: CSVEDPGTGWREGYTF. The CDR3 DNA follows: TGCAGCGTTGAAGACCCCGGGACAGGCTGGAGGGAGGGCTACACCTTC. The J gene is TRBJ1-2, the V gene TRBV29-1; 8 nucleotides line up with TRBD1. V lost 0 bases to trimming and J lost 8 bases; unmatched junction nucleotides: 14. This CDR3 is 16 amino acids long. The V gene's germline CDR1 is SQVTM and CDR2 ANQGSEA.

The table lists this clonotype with a few counts. The rearrangement links TRBV20-1 to TRBJ2-7; 7 nucleotides align to TRBD1. The CDR3 sequence is 14 residues long. Germline CDR1 is DFQATT and CDR2 is SNEGSKA (reference sequence). Germline trimming cut 6 bases from V and 4 bases from J; bases unmatched to any gene: 12. CDR3 bases: TGCAGTGCCGATGGTCCTGACAGGGCTTACGAGCAGTACTTC. Protein: CSADGPDRAYEQYF.

This clonotype was seen many times. The chain has TRBV12-3 or TRBV12-4 and TRBJ2-7; D gene unclear. Between the trimmed V and J ends, which lost 7 bases and 1 base, there was a span of 11 bases. CDR3 size: 13 residues. The CDR3 bases are TGTGCCAGCACCCCCTCCGCGTCCTACGAGCAGTACTTC. Translation gives CASTPSASYEQYF.

This clonotype showed up many times. The rearrangement joins TRBV7-9 to TRBJ1-5; the D is unclear. V was clipped by 0 bases and J by 2 bases, with 11 bases between them. This CDR3 is 16 amino acids long. Germline CDR1 is SEHNR and CDR2 is FQNEAQ (reference sequence). The CDR3, as DNA: TGTGCCAGCAGCTTAGCAGTTGGGGATGGCAATCAGCCCCAGCATTTT. Protein product: CASSLAVGDGNQPQHF.